This T cell receptor (beta chain) originates from a study of OX40 agonist ivuxolimab in advanced cancers. A single count supports this clone. At the DNA level, this CDR3 is encoded by other sequences in the same sample as well. Here immunoSEQ multiplex PCR was the method, and the copy in TCRdb shows in-frame clones only, minus some. The sample has fewer than 90,000 clones; approximately 86% are singletons. From germline, CDR1 is KGHSH and CDR2 LQKENI. With 4 bases clipped from V and 4 bases from J, the junction kept 7 bases outside the gene matches. The CDR3 has 15 residues. The sequence was collected from an adult with an advanced solid tumor such as melanoma, head and neck, liver or kidney cancer. The sequences come from CD4+ or CD8+ T cells sorted from blood, collected in a trial of the OX40 agonist ivuxolimab. The chain uses TRBV18 and TRBJ1-1; 9 bases fit TRBD1. This chain's CDR3 is CASSQTVTGGTEAFF. In nucleotides, the CDR3 is TGTGCCAGCTCACAAACGGTGACAGGGGGCACTGAAGCTTTCTTT.